A single sample gave rise to the 32 T cell receptor beta chains below, sequenced in a study of T cell repertoires in cytomegalovirus infection. TCRdb reanalysed the reads using MiXCR and keeps one entry per CDR3 protein. The sample gives about a million distinct CDR3 sequences, about 33% of which show up once; 13% is in the top ten. Their cognate antigens are unknown. This material consisted of cultured CD8+ T cells from PBMCs, taken from culture after CMV antigen stimulation. The source is a human donor in good health (CMV status not recorded). Some clones in this sample may be carry-over from other donors' samples.

About this clonotype itself: Compared with germline, one end of the junction differs, possibly owing to a read error. The chain employs TRBV7-8 and TRBJ1-5; D not resolved. The CDR3 runs to 15 residues. Germline V gene data show CDR1 as SGHVS and CDR2 as FQNEAQ. The CDR3 sequence: CASCLGLGPNQPQHF. The CDR3 DNA reads TGTGCCAGCTGCTTAGGACTGGGCCCCAATCAGCCCCAGCATTTT.

The chain combines TRBV20-1 with TRBJ2-3, with a tentative D call TRBD2 (6 bases). Trimming took off 0 bases at V and 1 base at J, with 8 bases between the two ends. Germline V CDR1 and CDR2: DFQATT, SNEGSKA (reference sequence). The CDR3 length is 14 residues. CDR3 loop: CSARDPGGTDTQYF. CDR3 coding DNA: TGCAGTGCTAGAGATCCGGGGGGCACAGATACGCAGTATTTT.

This clonotype was recorded many times. The chain links TRBV7-2 to TRBJ2-7; the match to TRBD1 covers 12 bases. In germline, CDR1 is SGHTA, CDR2 FQGNSA. The CDR3 is 16 amino acids. Unmatched junction bases numbered 5, after V lost 1 base and J lost 4 bases. The CDR3 reads CASSLDGTGGGYEQYV. CDR3 nucleotides: TGTGCCAGCAGCTTAGATGGGACAGGGGGCGGGTACGAGCAGTACGTC.

The chain is built from TRBV9 and TRBJ1-2, with unresolved D. Germline V CDR1 and CDR2: SGDLS, YYNGEE. This CDR3 is 13 amino acids long. With 3 bases removed from V and 1 base from J, the gap between germline ends came to 7 bases. CDR3 in amino acids: CASSAPDNYGYTF. Here the CDR3 DNA reads TGTGCCAGCAGCGCTCCAGATAACTATGGCTACACCTTC.

The table lists this clonotype with a few counts. This sequence joins TRBV29-1 and TRBJ2-6, with 9 bases that match TRBD1. Germline-derived CDR1 and CDR2 are SQVTM and ANQGSEA. The trim removed 0 bases at V and 2 bases at J, leaving 5 bases unmatched. The CDR3 runs to 17 residues. The CDR3 protein is CSVEDRDREAGANVLTF. The CDR3 region has the DNA TGCAGCGTTGAAGACCGGGACAGGGAAGCTGGGGCCAACGTCCTGACTTTC.

Only a few counts were recorded for this clonotype. V usage is TRBV7-9 and J usage is TRBJ1-2; D is unclear. CDR3 length equals 13 residues. Germline values: CDR1 SEHNR, CDR2 FQNEAQ (reference sequence). Trimming took 7 bases from V and 3 from J, leaving 12 bases between them. CDR3 residues: CASIPERYYGYTF. DNA for the CDR3: TGTGCCAGCATCCCGGAGAGGTACTATGGCTACACCTTC. Variable domain in full (rest from reference TRBV7-9 and TRBJ1-2): DTGVSQNPRHKITKRGQNVTFRCDPISEHNRLYWYRQTLGQGPEFLTYFQNEAQLEKSRLLSDRFSAERPKGSFSTLEIQRTEQGDSAMYLCASIPERYYGYTFGSGTRLTVV.

The rearrangement links TRBV5-4 to TRBJ2-7; D possibly corresponds to TRBD2 (7 bases). The germline CDR1 and CDR2 sequences are SGHNT and YYREEE (reference sequence). With 0 bases removed from V and 4 bases from J, the gap between germline ends came to 20 bases. The CDR3 totals 17 residues. CDR3 loop: CASSLGGGAPALYEQYF. The CDR3 coding sequence is TGTGCCAGCAGCTTGGGGGGGGGCGCCCCCGCCTTATACGAGCAGTACTTC.

There are a few counts of this clonotype. The chain combines TRBV6-5 with TRBJ2-1, with a tentative D call TRBD1 (5 bases). V was shortened by 0 bases and J by 9 bases, with 9 bases between the two germline ends. This CDR3 comprises 13 residues. Looked up from germline, CDR1 is MNHEY and CDR2 is SVGAGI. In DNA form, the CDR3 reads TGTGCCAGCAGTTACTCGAAGGGGATTGAGCAGTTCTTC. Its translation is CASSYSKGIEQFF.

J is TRBJ2-7 and V is TRBV27; possible D gene TRBD1, 5 bases. CDR1 and CDR2 (germline): MNHEY, SMNVEV (reference sequence). This CDR3 has 14 residues. Trimming shortened V by 3 bases and J by 2 bases, and 11 bases separated the two germline ends. CDR3 nucleotides: TGTGCCAGCAGTTTGGCCAGGGCGACCTACGAGCAGTACTTC. Amino acid sequence: CASSLARATYEQYF.

This sequence joins TRBV20-1 and TRBJ1-5; D unresolved. Looked up from germline, CDR1 is DFQATT and CDR2 is SNEGSKA (reference sequence). There are 13 residues in the CDR3. The V gene lost 6 bases and the J gene lost 4 bases, with 13 bases spanning the gap. In DNA, the CDR3 is TGCAGTGCAACCCCCCTAAGGAATCAGCCCCAGCATTTT. Residues: CSATPLRNQPQHF.

The chain recombines TRBV27 with TRBJ1-2; D gene ambiguous. The CDR3 covers 13 residues. Germline V CDR1 and CDR2: MNHEY, SMNVEV (reference sequence). Deletions cut 3 bases from V and 7 bases from J, with 12 bases between. CDR3 DNA sequence: TGTGCCAGCAGTTTTGGAGGGTTAAGTGGCTACACCTTC. Its protein product is CASSFGGLSGYTF.

J is TRBJ1-5 and V is TRBV27; the D is unclear. This CDR3 region has 14 residues. Trimming took off 7 bases at V and 1 base at J, with 11 bases between the two ends. Germline V gives CDR1 MNHEY, CDR2 SMNVEV (reference sequence). CDR3 region: CASKIGGSNQPQHF. In DNA form, the CDR3 reads TGTGCCAGCAAGATAGGCGGCAGCAATCAGCCCCAGCATTTT.

The J gene is TRBJ2-3, the V gene TRBV5-3; 8 bases line up with TRBD2. TRBV5-3 counts as an open reading frame of uncertain function. The V gene end was trimmed by 8 bases and the J gene end by 0 bases; junction bases not matched to a gene: 8. This CDR3 has 15 amino acids. CDR3: CASRFGGGSTDTQYF. The CDR3 bases are TGTGCCAGCCGATTCGGGGGGGGCAGCACAGATACGCAGTATTTT.

The genes are TRBV4-1 and TRBJ2-7, with D unresolved. Germline V lookup: CDR1 MGHRA, CDR2 YSYEKL. CDR3 length: 13 residues. Trimming pared 0 bases from V and 3 bases from J, leaving 6 bases between. The CDR3 here is CASSQEYDYEQYF. Here the CDR3 DNA reads TGCGCCAGCAGCCAAGAATACGACTACGAGCAGTACTTC.

This clonotype was counted between two and nine times. The V call is TRBV28, the J call TRBJ2-7; 7 positions agree with TRBD2. CDR1 and CDR2 (germline): MDHEN, SYDVKM. Trimming removed 2 bases from V and 2 bases from J; junction bases left unmatched: 6. The CDR3 runs to 15 residues. The CDR3 reads CASSLKAGETYEQYV. CDR3 in DNA: TGTGCCAGCAGTTTAAAGGCGGGGGAAACCTACGAGCAGTACGTC.

The J gene is TRBJ2-1, the V gene TRBV24-1, with 11 bases matching TRBD1. CDR1 and CDR2 (germline): KGHDR, SFDVKD. The CDR3 extends over 16 amino acids. With 4 bases clipped from V and 7 bases from J, the junction kept 8 bases outside the gene matches. The CDR3 here is CATSERGQGALNEQFF. The DNA of the CDR3 is TGTGCCACCAGTGAACGCGGACAGGGGGCGTTAAATGAGCAGTTCTTC.

V is TRBV7-6 and J is TRBJ2-3; 9 nucleotides agree with TRBD1. CDR1 is SGHVS, CDR2 FNYEAQ, per germline. The CDR3 spans 18 residues. The junction had 11 bases not matched to a gene; V was cut back by 3 bases and J by 1 base. The DNA of the CDR3 is TGTGCCAGCAGCTTTCCGACAGGGGGGGTAGGGGGCACAGATACGCAGTATTTT. Protein sequence: CASSFPTGGVGGTDTQYF. Full variable domain (missing parts from reference TRBV7-6 and TRBJ2-3): GAGVSQSPRYKVTKRGQDVALRCDPISGHVSLYWYRQALGQGPEFLTYFNYEAQQDKSGLPNDRFSAERPEGSISTLTIQRTEQRDSAMYRCASSFPTGGVGGTDTQYFGPGTRLTVL.

A few counts support this clonotype. The V call is TRBV6-2 or TRBV6-3, the J call TRBJ2-7; 7 bases agree with TRBD2. The ends lost 2 bases at V and 2 bases at J; junction bases unmatched: 3. The CDR3 has 14 residues. Germline V gene sequence: CDR1 MNHEY, CDR2 SVGEGT. Here the CDR3 DNA reads TGTGCCAGCAGTTACCAACTAGCGCCCTACGAGCAGTACGTC. Translating gives CASSYQLAPYEQYV.

J is TRBJ1-1 and V is TRBV5-6; D possibly corresponds to TRBD1 (6 bases). CDR1 and CDR2 from the germline V gene are SGHDT and YYEEEE. Trimming shortened V by 0 bases and J by 2 bases, and 14 bases separated the two germline ends. This CDR3 comprises 16 residues. The CDR3: CASSLVPGHHNTEAFF. For the CDR3, the DNA is TGTGCCAGCAGCTTGGTTCCGGGACACCATAACACTGAAGCTTTCTTT.

CDR3 bases: TGTGCTAGTGACGCAGGGATTACCGGGGAGCTGTTTTTT. The encoded protein is CASDAGITGELFF. The chain couples TRBV12-5 to TRBJ2-2; TRBD1 is a possible D gene (5 bases). CDR1 is LGHNT, CDR2 FRNRAP, per germline. The ends were cut back, 7 bases at V and 5 bases at J, with 11 bases in the middle. The CDR3 extends over 13 amino acids.

The J gene is TRBJ1-6, the V gene TRBV5-5; D gene uncertain. This CDR3 comprises 18 residues. V was clipped by 3 bases and J by 7 bases, with 23 bases between them. Germline-derived CDR1 and CDR2 are SGHKS and YYEKEE (reference sequence). The CDR3 region has the DNA TGTGCCAGCAGCTCTGAGTCGGCCGTTACATCGGGGAATTCACCCCTCCACTTT. Translating it yields CASSSESAVTSGNSPLHF.

The rearrangement uses TRBV19 and TRBJ1-1; TRBD1 matches 10 bases. The germline gives CDR1 LNHDA, CDR2 SQIVND (reference sequence). This CDR3 is 17 amino acids long. V dropped 5 bases and J dropped 3; count of bases not matched to a gene: 12. CDR3: CASSYRWWDRGHTEAFF. The CDR3, as DNA: TGTGCCAGTAGTTATCGGTGGTGGGACAGGGGACACACTGAAGCTTTCTTT.

The rearrangement uses TRBV7-9 and TRBJ2-3, with 8 positions matching TRBD2. Germline V CDR1 and CDR2: SEHNR, FQNEAQ (reference sequence). This CDR3 spans 17 amino acids. V shed 2 bases, J shed 1 base, and the junction held 8 bases outside the gene matches. In nucleotides, the CDR3 is TGTGCCAGCAGCTTAATAGGGGCGGGGGGCCGCACAGATACGCAGTATTTT. This codes for CASSLIGAGGRTDTQYF.

This clonotype was counted between two and nine times. The CDR3: CASRFTGQGTGTRNYGYTF. CDR3 in DNA: TGTGCCAGCAGATTTACAGGACAGGGTACTGGGACCAGGAACTATGGCTACACCTTC. The V call is TRBV12-3 or TRBV12-4, the J call TRBJ1-2, with 8 bases aligning to TRBD1. Germline trimming cut 6 bases from V and 2 bases from J; bases unmatched to any gene: 20. The CDR3 is made up of 19 amino acids.

The CDR3 DNA follows: TGTGCCAGCAGCGGTCAGACTCCTGGGGAATACAATGAGCAGTTCTTC. It encodes CASSGQTPGEYNEQFF. This chain joins TRBV5-4 and TRBJ2-1; no definite D call. The CDR3 is 16 amino acids. The germline V gene encodes CDR1 SGHNT and CDR2 YYREEE (reference sequence). Trimming took 4 bases from V and 4 from J, leaving 18 bases between them. The complete variable domain, with remaining parts taken from reference TRBV5-4 and TRBJ2-1, reads ETGVTQSPTHLIKTRGQQVTLRCSSQSGHNTVSWYQQALGQGPQFIFQYYREEENGRGNFPPRFSGLQFPNYSSELNVNALELDDSALYLCASSGQTPGEYNEQFFGPGTRLTVL.

This chain links TRBV28 with TRBJ2-7; 7 bases match TRBD1. This CDR3 is built from 12 residues. Germline V CDR1 and CDR2: MDHEN, SYDVKM. V lost 5 bases to trimming and J lost 5 bases; unmatched junction nucleotides: 3. The CDR3 DNA follows: TGTGCCAGCAGTCCCCAGGGGGACGAGCAGTACGTC. Translated, it gives CASSPQGDEQYV.

The V call is TRBV2, the J call TRBJ1-1, with TRBD1 identical over 12 bases. The CDR3 is 17 amino acids. CDR1 and CDR2 (germline): SNHLY, FYNNEI. Unmatched junction bases numbered 11, after V lost 5 bases and J lost 4 bases. In DNA form, the CDR3 reads TGTGCCAGCAGTACAACCGGGACAGGGGGCGCGGGCACTGAAGCTTTCTTT. Residues: CASSTTGTGGAGTEAFF.

This clonotype has more than one count but fewer than ten. V gene TRBV11-2 combines with J gene TRBJ2-7; 7 nucleotides align to TRBD2. With 3 bases clipped from V and 3 bases from J, the junction kept 8 bases outside the gene matches. The CDR3 is made up of 15 amino acids. Germline CDR1 is SGHAT and CDR2 is FQNNGV. As DNA, the CDR3 is TGTGCCAGCAGCTTTGGGGGGGGTTCCCTCTACGAGCAGTACGTC. This sequence encodes CASSFGGGSLYEQYV.

This clonotype showed up just a few times. The chain recombines TRBV2 with TRBJ1-2; no firm D call. V was cut by 2 bases and J by 4 bases, with 8 bases left in between. Germline assignment: CDR1 SNHLY and CDR2 FYNNEI. The CDR3 sequence is 13 residues long. CDR3 in amino acids: CASSETYSYGYTF. The CDR3 DNA sequence: TGTGCCAGCAGTGAAACTTACAGCTATGGCTACACCTTC.

This clonotype was counted between two and nine times. The rearrangement uses TRBV12-3 or TRBV12-4 and TRBJ2-3; a possible D gene is TRBD2 (6 bases). The CDR3 spans 13 residues. V shed 10 bases and J shed 1 base, with 12 bases lying between them. CDR3 DNA sequence: TGTGCCACCGCGACGGGGGGCACAGATACGCAGTATTTT. It translates to CATATGGTDTQYF.

This clonotype was counted a few times. The V gene is TRBV4-1, the J gene TRBJ2-1; D remains unclear. The CDR3 is 11 amino acids. V was clipped by 0 bases and J by 9 bases, with 3 bases between them. CDR1 is MGHRA, CDR2 YSYEKL, per germline. For the CDR3, the DNA is TGCGCCAGCAGCCAAGAATTTGAGCAGTTCTTC. Its translation: CASSQEFEQFF.

This clonotype turned up a few times. In DNA, the CDR3 is TGTGCCAGCAGCTCGAGCGGGGGGGCCGTAGTTGAGCAGTTCTTC. Protein product: CASSSSGGAVVEQFF. V and J are TRBV9 and TRBJ2-1, with 10 bases fitting TRBD2. The germline CDR1 and CDR2 sequences are SGDLS and YYNGEE. V dropped 4 bases and J dropped 9; count of bases not matched to a gene: 10. There are 15 residues in the CDR3.